This is a list of T cell receptor beta chains from one sample in a study of CD4 T cell repertoires in COVID-19. Some clones are missing from TCRdb's copy, which holds only in-frame ones; the method was immunoSEQ multiplex PCR. This table holds about 75,000 clones, about four fifths found once. The specimen comprised CD4+ T cells from peripheral blood, sampled after recovery from COVID-19. Receptors originate from a human donor who had COVID-19. CDR3s include the opening cysteine and the closing phenylalanine or tryptophan. The D gene is left open where the match is weak. Only some rows state a clone size, as once, few, many or a class for expanded clones.

clone_size j_call v_call d_call cdr3_aa cdr3_nt
NA TRBJ1-3 TRBV5-1 NA CASSLAVGMGLRDGNTIYF TGCGCCAGCAGCTTGGCCGTTGGTATGGGGCTAAGGGACGGAAACACCATATATTTT
once TRBJ2-3 TRBV7-6 NA CASSLDSTDTQYF TGTGCCAGCAGCTTAGACAGCACAGATACGCAGTATTTT
NA TRBJ2-1 TRBV5-6 NA CASSFVQWEWNEQFF TGTGCCAGCAGCTTCGTTCAGTGGGAGTGGAATGAGCAGTTCTTC
NA TRBJ2-5 TRBV27 NA CASSLTGALGETQYF TGTGCCAGCAGTTTAACGGGGGCCTTAGGGGAGACCCAGTACTTC
NA TRBJ1-4 TRBV5-8 NA CASSSYANEKLFF TGTGCCAGCAGCTCCTACGCTAATGAAAAACTGTTTTTT
NA TRBJ1-4 TRBV19 NA CASARGTTNEKLFF TGTGCCAGTGCCCGAGGAACAACTAATGAAAAACTGTTTTTT
NA TRBJ1-2 TRBV7-2 NA CASSFFESGYTF TGTGCCAGCAGCTTCTTCGAAAGTGGCTACACCTTC
few TRBJ2-2 TRBV19 NA CASSISGNTGELFF TGTGCCAGTAGTATATCGGGGAACACCGGGGAGCTGTTTTTT
NA TRBJ1-5 TRBV5-1 TRBD1 CASSPGGPSNQPQHF TGCGCCAGCAGCCCAGGGGGCCCCAGCAATCAGCCCCAGCATTTT
NA TRBJ2-3 TRBV24-1 TRBD2 CATSDPGLAGITDTQYF TGTGCCACCAGTGATCCGGGACTAGCGGGGATCACAGATACGCAGTATTTT
few TRBJ1-5 TRBV6-5 TRBD1 CAGETGMGGQPQHF TGTGCCGGAGAGACAGGGATGGGAGGTCAGCCCCAGCATTTT
NA TRBJ1-3 TRBV11-2 NA CASSPAGGYGNTIYF TGTGCCAGCAGCCCAGCGGGGGGTTATGGAAACACCATATATTTT
NA TRBJ2-5 TRBV28 TRBD2 CASSTTGGPGETQYF TGTGCCAGCAGTACAACGGGGGGTCCGGGAGAGACCCAGTACTTC
NA TRBJ1-2 TRBV19 NA CASSMLRADLNYGYTF TGTGCCAGTAGTATGTTAAGGGCCGATCTTAACTATGGCTACACCTTC
NA TRBJ1-5 TRBV19 TRBD1 CASTQDRARTQPQHF TGTGCCAGTACTCAAGACAGGGCGCGTACTCAGCCCCAGCATTTT